This TCR beta chain comes out of a study of blood T cell repertoires in COVID-19. The wider study: The United States, Italy and Spain supplied acute and convalescent COVID-19 samples.

V shed 3 bases and J 3 bases; nucleotides not matched to a gene: 4. Germline CDR1 is LNHDA and CDR2 is SQIVND (reference sequence). This CDR3 is 14 amino acids long. About this clone itself: Other nucleotide sequences in the sample specify the same CDR3.

Sequencing used immunoSEQ multiplex PCR; TCRdb keeps in-frame clones, though not all of them. The sample holds hundreds of thousands of clones, approximately 81% seen once. The V and J genes are TRBV19 and TRBJ2-5, with TRBD1 identical over 7 bases. The specimen was peripheral blood. This sequence originates from a woman of 80 years or more with acute or convalescent COVID-19. The CDR3 sequence: CASSIRTGEETQYF. For the CDR3, the DNA is TGTGCCAGTAGTATTCGGACAGGAGAAGAGACCCAGTACTTC.